Below, 28 T cell receptor beta chains from the same sample are listed, as sequenced in a study of blood T cell repertoires in COVID-19 (dated by TCRdb to the early 2020s). Library preparation was by the immunoSEQ multiplex PCR assay. TCRdb took over this immuneACCESS table, retaining in-frame rearrangements with V and J assigned. Such tables are incomplete; in checked studies, under half of the missing clones stem from an unresolved V gene, and the remainder is unexplained. For this sample there are about 300,000 clones; about 85% appear just once. The top ten clonotypes cover 1.9% of the sample. Sequencing was done on a sample of PBMCs or T cells enriched from blood (not recorded which). Receptors were obtained from a woman between 25 and 40 years old who had been exposed to COVID-19.

CDR3 sequence: CASSQMDRGWTEAFF. In DNA, the CDR3 is TGTGCCAGCTCACAGATGGACAGGGGATGGACTGAAGCTTTCTTT. This chain uses TRBV18 with TRBJ1-1, with TRBD1 matching 9 bases. Germline values: CDR1 KGHSH, CDR2 LQKENI. V lost 4 bases and J lost 5; bases outside the gene matches: 8. The CDR3 loop spans 15 amino acids.

J is TRBJ1-1 and V is TRBV28; possible D gene TRBD1, 6 bases. V was trimmed by 1 base and J by 5 bases, leaving 11 bases between them. The CDR3 sequence is 14 residues long. Germline lookup yields CDR1 MDHEN and CDR2 SYDVKM. The CDR3 loop is CASSLLQGWTEAFF. CDR3 bases: TGTGCCAGCAGTTTATTACAGGGATGGACTGAAGCTTTCTTT.

The gene calls are TRBV14 and TRBJ1-3; D remains ambiguous. CDR3 length: 17 residues. Trimming shortened V by 4 bases and J by 2 bases, and 18 bases separated the two germline ends. CDR1 SGHDN and CDR2 FVKESK come from the germline V gene. The CDR3, as DNA: TGTGCCAGCAGCCCTCGTCCGGGTTTGAATCCTGGAAACACCATATATTTT. Its translation is CASSPRPGLNPGNTIYF.

This chain uses TRBV4-1 with TRBJ1-5; maybe TRBD1 (6 bases). The V gene's germline CDR1 is MGHRA and CDR2 YSYEKL. This CDR3 has 13 residues. The ends were cut back, 4 bases at V and 3 bases at J, with 7 bases in the middle. CDR3 bases: TGCGCCAGCAGCCGACAGGCCAATCAGCCCCAGCATTTT. This encodes CASSRQANQPQHF.

The rearrangement joins TRBV9 to TRBJ2-1; D possibly corresponds to TRBD2 (5 bases). Germline CDR1 SGDLS, CDR2 YYNGEE. V shed 4 bases and J shed 2 bases, with 16 bases lying between them. The CDR3 is made up of 16 amino acids. The DNA for the CDR3 is TGTGCCAGCAGCCCGACCTCCGTCGGGGCCTACAATGAGCAGTTCTTC. It codes for CASSPTSVGAYNEQFF.

The chain combines TRBV25-1 with TRBJ1-2; tentative D call: TRBD1 (6 bases). The CDR3 extends over 14 amino acids. V shed 2 bases and J shed 8 bases, with 15 bases lying between them. Germline V gives CDR1 MGHDK, CDR2 SYGVNS. The CDR3 DNA is TGTGCCAGCAGTGAACGGCGGGGGCTTGAAGGCTACACCTTC. Translated: CASSERRGLEGYTF.

This CDR3 is CASSYQGDEQFF. The CDR3 DNA follows: TGTGCCAGCAGTTACCAGGGCGATGAGCAGTTCTTC. J is TRBJ2-1 and V is TRBV6-2 or TRBV6-3; a possible D gene is TRBD1 (5 bases). The CDR3 sequence is 12 residues long. The germline gives CDR1 MNHEY, CDR2 SVGEGT. Trimming pared 2 bases from V and 8 bases from J, leaving 7 bases between.

V gene TRBV5-8 combines with J gene TRBJ1-2, with TRBD1 as a possible D gene (6 bases). Trimming left V 7 bases short and J 3 bases short, with 16 bases between. The germline V gene has CDR1 SGHTS and CDR2 YDEGEE. This CDR3 region has 14 residues. For the CDR3, the DNA is TGTGCCAGCGGCATGGGACACGGGGACTATGGCTACACCTTC. Its protein product is CASGMGHGDYGYTF.

The chain recombines TRBV5-6 with TRBJ1-2; D not certain. This CDR3 is 11 amino acids long. V was clipped by 1 base and J by 9 bases, with 7 bases between them. The V gene's germline CDR1 is SGHDT and CDR2 YYEEEE. The CDR3 bases are TGTGCCAGCAGCTTGACAGCTAGCTACACCTTC. It translates to CASSLTASYTF. Variable domain in full (rest from reference TRBV5-6 and TRBJ1-2): DAGVTQSPTHLIKTRGQQVTLRCSPKSGHDTVSWYQQALGQGPQFIFQYYEEEERQRGNFPDRFSGHQFPNYSSELNVNALLLGDSALYLCASSLTASYTFGSGTRLTVV.

The chain has TRBV27 and TRBJ2-3; the D gene is possibly TRBD2 (5 bases). This CDR3 is 16 amino acids long. Germline CDR1 and CDR2: MNHEY and SMNVEV (reference sequence). Trimming removed 2 bases from V and 6 bases from J, with 18 bases in between. CDR3 residues: CASSLLMDGPGDTQYF. The CDR3 DNA sequence: TGTGCCAGCAGTTTACTTATGGACGGTCCGGGGGATACGCAGTATTTT.

The J gene is TRBJ1-2, the V gene TRBV7-9; 10 nucleotides agree with TRBD1. The ends lost 5 bases at V and 0 bases at J; junction bases unmatched: 9. The germline V gene has CDR1 SEHNR and CDR2 FQNEAQ (reference sequence). The CDR3 sequence is 17 residues long. CDR3 in amino acids: CASSAQTGGHTNYGYTF. In DNA form, the CDR3 reads TGTGCCAGCAGCGCACAGACAGGGGGCCACACTAACTATGGCTACACCTTC.

The V gene is TRBV12-3 or TRBV12-4, the J gene TRBJ1-1; no firm D call. The CDR3 totals 13 residues. Trimming cost V 5 bases and J 0 bases, with 7 bases left between them. DNA of the CDR3: TGTGCCAGCAGTGTCACAGTGAACACTGAAGCTTTCTTT. Protein sequence: CASSVTVNTEAFF.

This chain uses TRBV27 with TRBJ1-2; D is undetermined. The V end was cut by 3 bases, the J end by 3 bases, with 14 bases between. The CDR3 has 15 residues. The germline gives CDR1 MNHEY, CDR2 SMNVEV (reference sequence). In DNA, the CDR3 is TGTGCCAGCAGTTTCGACGGAGTGTCATACTATGGCTACACCTTC. Its protein product is CASSFDGVSYYGYTF.

V is TRBV4-3 and J is TRBJ2-7, with 7 bases identical to TRBD1. The CDR3 totals 14 residues. Losses at the gene ends were 0 bases for V and 2 bases for J; bases not matched to a gene: 1. Germline V gives CDR1 LGHNA, CDR2 YSLEER. The CDR3 region has the DNA TGCGCCAGCAGCCAAGAGACAGGGCCCTACGAGCAGTACTTC. It translates to CASSQETGPYEQYF.

This rearrangement joins TRBV20-1 to TRBJ2-2; 9 positions match TRBD2. The length of the CDR3 is 15 residues. Germline values: CDR1 DFQATT, CDR2 SNEGSKA (reference sequence). Unmatched junction bases numbered 4, after V lost 3 bases and J lost 2 bases. The CDR3 nucleotides read TGCAGTGCTAGTAGCGGGAGCCCCAACACCGGGGAGCTGTTTTTT. It is translated as CSASSGSPNTGELFF.

This clone was observed a handful of times. The chain links TRBV6-2 or TRBV6-3 to TRBJ1-2; D not certain. With 0 bases removed from V and 2 bases from J, the gap between germline ends came to 13 bases. The germline gives CDR1 MNHEY, CDR2 SVGEGT. The CDR3 contains 16 residues. The CDR3 loop is CASSYSISSGNYGYTF. CDR3 nucleotides: TGTGCCAGCAGTTACTCGATTTCTAGCGGAAACTATGGCTACACCTTC.

This chain joins TRBV4-3 and TRBJ1-2, with TRBD1 as a possible D gene (5 bases). The CDR3 runs to 14 residues. Per the germline V gene, CDR1 is LGHNA and CDR2 is YSLEER. V lost 1 base and J lost 3, with 9 bases in between. CDR3 coding DNA: TGCGCCAGCAGCCAAGTATTACAGGACTATGGCTACACCTTC. Encoded protein: CASSQVLQDYGYTF.

The chain joins TRBV10-3 to TRBJ1-6, with a weak D call TRBD1 (5 bases). Trimming pared 6 bases from V and 7 bases from J, leaving 16 bases between. The CDR3 sequence is 15 residues long. CDR1 and CDR2 from the germline V gene are ENHRY and SYGVKD. The CDR3 region has the DNA TGTGCCATCAGCGGTACGGGGGTCGAAAATTCACCCCTCCACTTT. It is translated as CAISGTGVENSPLHF.

The rearrangement uses TRBV24-1 and TRBJ1-2, with no clear D. V was cut by 3 bases and J by 0 bases, with 10 bases left in between. Germline CDR1 and CDR2: KGHDR and SFDVKD. The CDR3 has 15 residues. CDR3 in amino acids: CATSDQRQANYGYTF. In nucleotides, the CDR3 is TGTGCCACCAGTGATCAACGGCAGGCTAACTATGGCTACACCTTC.

CDR3 sequence reads: CASSLVFSKNTEAFF. CDR3 in DNA: TGTGCCAGCAGTTTAGTTTTCAGTAAGAACACTGAAGCTTTCTTT. The V call is TRBV27, the J call TRBJ1-1; D is unclear. In germline, CDR1 is MNHEY, CDR2 SMNVEV (reference sequence). Deletions cut 2 bases from V and 1 base from J, with 11 bases between. The CDR3 is made up of 15 amino acids.

This clone turned up a few times. The chain links TRBV2 to TRBJ2-5, with 13 bases fitting TRBD2. V lost 6 bases, J lost 5 bases, and 9 bases stayed unmatched. Germline CDR1 and CDR2: SNHLY and FYNNEI. There are 16 residues in the CDR3. The CDR3: CASRGWTSGSTETQYF. CDR3 coding DNA: TGTGCCAGCAGGGGATGGACTAGCGGGAGTACGGAGACCCAGTACTTC.

The chain carries TRBV14 and TRBJ1-1; 7 bases fit TRBD1. Germline V gene lookup returns CDR1 SGHDN and CDR2 FVKESK. There are 16 residues in the CDR3. The junction had 8 bases not matched to a gene; V was cut back by 3 bases and J by 1 base. The CDR3 reads CASSHQTGIGNTEAFF. CDR3 coding DNA: TGTGCCAGCAGCCACCAGACAGGGATAGGGAACACTGAAGCTTTCTTT.

The gene calls are TRBV28 and TRBJ2-5, with a weak D call TRBD2 (6 bases). CDR3 length: 14 residues. CDR1 is MDHEN and CDR2 is SYDVKM in the germline V gene. V was shortened by 3 bases and J by 1 base, with 9 bases between the two germline ends. The CDR3 DNA follows: TGTGCCAGCAGTTTGGAGGGACTCCAAGAGACCCAGTACTTC. Translated, it gives CASSLEGLQETQYF.

Here the CDR3 DNA reads TGTGCCAGCCCATCTAACTATGGCTACACCTTC. Its protein product is CASPSNYGYTF. The V and J genes are TRBV19 and TRBJ1-2; no definite D call. The germline V gene has CDR1 LNHDA and CDR2 SQIVND (reference sequence). V was clipped by 9 bases and J by 0 bases, with 5 bases between them. The CDR3 has 11 residues.

The J gene is TRBJ2-2, the V gene TRBV2; D is unresolved. The CDR3 has 13 amino acids. The V and J ends lost 4 bases and 9 bases respectively, with 12 bases between them. Germline V gene data show CDR1 as SNHLY and CDR2 as FYNNEI. This CDR3 is CASSASVVWELFF. CDR3 in DNA: TGTGCCAGCAGTGCGAGCGTAGTTTGGGAGCTGTTTTTT.

The chain employs TRBV12-3 or TRBV12-4 and TRBJ2-5, with D perhaps matching TRBD2 (5 bases). V lost 4 bases, J lost 5 bases, and 5 bases lay in between. The CDR3 is 11 amino acids. CDR3 in amino acids: CASSSGETQYF. CDR3 nucleotide sequence: TGTGCCAGCAGTTCGGGGGAGACCCAGTACTTC.

The chain employs TRBV7-9 and TRBJ2-3; TRBD1 agrees at 9 bases. CDR1 SEHNR and CDR2 FQNEAQ come from the germline V gene (reference sequence). This CDR3 is 15 amino acids long. V shed 5 bases, J shed 3 bases, and the junction held 6 bases outside the gene matches. CDR3 coding DNA: TGTGCCAGCAGCCCACGGGACAGGGAAACAGATACGCAGTATTTT. Translated, it gives CASSPRDRETDTQYF.

This chain joins TRBV2 and TRBJ2-7; D is uncertain. The ends were cut back, 4 bases at V and 7 bases at J, with 5 bases in the middle. CDR1 SNHLY and CDR2 FYNNEI come from the germline V gene. The CDR3 extends over 10 amino acids. The chain's CDR3 is CASSGGEQYF. The DNA for the CDR3 is TGTGCCAGCAGTGGAGGAGAGCAGTACTTC.